This T cell receptor (beta chain) appears in the sequencing data of a study of T cell responses to AZD1222 COVID-19 vaccine. Notes on the study in general: Along spike, vaccine-associated CD4 TCRs were found throughout, with dominance at 160-218 and 743-854.

V gave up 7 bases and J gave up 0 bases, with 10 bases separating them. This CDR3 comprises 14 residues. From germline, CDR1 is MNHEY and CDR2 SVGAGI. The method was immunoSEQ multiplex PCR; TCRdb's version includes in-frame clones alone and lacks a portion of them. The sample lists 120,000 or so clones, 75% to 90% occurring once. With regard to this clone: Its antigen is as yet unknown.

This TCR derives from an adult in good health. The sequencing here drew on peripheral blood, taken on day 0 of MenACWY control vaccination. The chain uses TRBV6-5 and TRBJ1-3; no clear D gene. DNA for the CDR3: TGTGCCAGCACCTCAACGGTCTCTGGAAACACCATATATTTT. The encoded protein is CASTSTVSGNTIYF.